This T cell receptor beta chain appears in the sequencing data of a study of T cell changes during pregnancy in multiple sclerosis. Produced via immunoSEQ multiplex PCR; TCRdb's table is partial and in-frame only. The table lists tens of thousands of clones, roughly nine tenths of them singletons. The sequencing used CD4+ T cells from peripheral blood mononuclear cells, collected in the first trimester of pregnancy. The origin of this receptor is a female donor with multiple sclerosis, enrolled in a pregnancy study.

In DNA, the CDR3 is TGTGCCAGTAGTAGGGGACAGGTCGGCCAGCCCCAGCATTTT. Translation: CASSRGQVGQPQHF. The gene calls are TRBV19 and TRBJ1-5; the match to TRBD1 covers 8 bases. With 4 bases clipped from V and 7 bases from J, the junction kept 6 bases outside the gene matches. The CDR3 spans 14 residues. Germline V gene sequence: CDR1 LNHDA, CDR2 SQIVND (reference sequence).